The clone carrying this T cell receptor (beta chain) was observed once. This specimen comes from a study of blood T cell repertoires in COVID-19. As for the study in general: PBMCs, B-cell-depleted T cells, or T cells provided the cDNA or gDNA that made up the material.

Participant reports of clinical history set cohort assignment. Germline V gives CDR1 SGHDT, CDR2 YYEEEE. The CDR3 has 16 amino acids. The ends lost 3 bases at V and 7 bases at J; junction bases unmatched: 9. Original handling: Estimation of nucleated cell counts was performed using reference gene primer amplification. Repertoires were generated with immunoSEQ multiplex PCR, while TCRdb's copy carries only in-frame clones and drops some. The V and J calls and clone size come from that table; D and trimming were worked out from the DNA. Of roughly 500,000 clones in the sample, 70% to 90% were seen once.

V usage is TRBV5-6 and J usage is TRBJ2-7, with 14 bases fitting TRBD2. The material sequenced was PBMCs or T cells enriched from blood (not recorded which). The clonotype comes from a woman aged 35 to 49 who had recovered from COVID-19. The CDR3 DNA reads TGTGCCAGCAGCTGGGCCGAGGGACTAGCGGGAGAGGAGCAGTACTTC. Amino acid sequence: CASSWAEGLAGEEQYF.